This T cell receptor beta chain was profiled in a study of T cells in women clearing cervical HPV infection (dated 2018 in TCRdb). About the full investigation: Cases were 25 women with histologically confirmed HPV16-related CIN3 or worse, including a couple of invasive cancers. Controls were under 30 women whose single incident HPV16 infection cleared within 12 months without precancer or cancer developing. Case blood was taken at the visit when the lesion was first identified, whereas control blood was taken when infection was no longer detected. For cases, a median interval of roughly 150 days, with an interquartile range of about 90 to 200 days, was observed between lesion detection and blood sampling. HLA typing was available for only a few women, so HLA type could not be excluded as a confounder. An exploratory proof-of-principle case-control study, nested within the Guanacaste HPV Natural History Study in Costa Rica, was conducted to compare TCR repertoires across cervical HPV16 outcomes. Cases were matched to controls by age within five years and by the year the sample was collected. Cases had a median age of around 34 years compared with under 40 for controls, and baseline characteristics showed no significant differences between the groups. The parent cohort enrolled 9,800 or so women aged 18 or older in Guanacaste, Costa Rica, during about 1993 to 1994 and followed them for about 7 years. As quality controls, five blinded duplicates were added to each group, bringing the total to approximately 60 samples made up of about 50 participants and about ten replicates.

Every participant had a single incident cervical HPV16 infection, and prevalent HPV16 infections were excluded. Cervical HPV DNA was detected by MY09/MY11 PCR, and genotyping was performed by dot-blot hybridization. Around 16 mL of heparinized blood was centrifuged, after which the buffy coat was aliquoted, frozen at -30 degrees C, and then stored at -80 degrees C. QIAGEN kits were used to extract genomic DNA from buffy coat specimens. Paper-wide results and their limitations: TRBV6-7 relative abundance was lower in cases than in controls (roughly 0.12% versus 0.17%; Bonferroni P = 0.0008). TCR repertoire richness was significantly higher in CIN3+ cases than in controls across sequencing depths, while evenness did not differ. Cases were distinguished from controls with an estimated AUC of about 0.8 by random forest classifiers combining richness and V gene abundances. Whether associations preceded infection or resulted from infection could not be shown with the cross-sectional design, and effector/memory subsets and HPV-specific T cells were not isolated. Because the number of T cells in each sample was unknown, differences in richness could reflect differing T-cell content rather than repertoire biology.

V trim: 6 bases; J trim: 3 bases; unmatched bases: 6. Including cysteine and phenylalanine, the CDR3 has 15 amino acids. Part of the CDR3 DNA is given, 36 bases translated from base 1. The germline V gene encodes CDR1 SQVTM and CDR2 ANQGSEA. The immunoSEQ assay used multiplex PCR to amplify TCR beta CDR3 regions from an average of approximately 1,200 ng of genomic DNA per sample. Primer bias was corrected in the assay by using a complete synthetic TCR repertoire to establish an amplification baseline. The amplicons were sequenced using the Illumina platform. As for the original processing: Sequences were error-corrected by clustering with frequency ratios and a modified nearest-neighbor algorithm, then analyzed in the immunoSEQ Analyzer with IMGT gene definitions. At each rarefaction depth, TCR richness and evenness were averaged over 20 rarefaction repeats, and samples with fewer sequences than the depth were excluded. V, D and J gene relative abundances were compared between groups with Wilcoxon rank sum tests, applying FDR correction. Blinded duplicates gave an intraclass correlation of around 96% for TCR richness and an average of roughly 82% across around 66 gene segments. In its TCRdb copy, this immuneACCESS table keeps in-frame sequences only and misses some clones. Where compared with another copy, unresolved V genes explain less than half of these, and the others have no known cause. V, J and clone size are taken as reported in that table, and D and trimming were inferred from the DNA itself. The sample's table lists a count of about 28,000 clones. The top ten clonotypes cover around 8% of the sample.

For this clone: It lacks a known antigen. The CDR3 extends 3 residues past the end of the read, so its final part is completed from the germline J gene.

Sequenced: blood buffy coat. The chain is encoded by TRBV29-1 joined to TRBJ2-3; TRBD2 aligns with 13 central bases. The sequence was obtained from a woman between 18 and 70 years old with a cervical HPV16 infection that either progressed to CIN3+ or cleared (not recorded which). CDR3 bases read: TGCAGCGTCCTCGGACTAGCGGGAGCAACAGATACG. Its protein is CSVLGLAGATDT. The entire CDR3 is CSVLGLAGATDTQYF.